The clone carrying this T cell receptor beta chain was observed many times. Its antigen is not known. This record belongs to a study of spatial heterogeneity in lung cancer. General study results and limits: Tumor TCRs that were ubiquitous and expanded showed up in blood more at resection than follow-up.

V was pared by 5 bases and J by 6 bases, with 11 bases between. The CDR3 consists of 12 residues. TCR cDNA molecules each carried a unique molecular identifier. TCRdb processed the 5' RACE reads anew with MiXCR; each CDR3 protein has one entry. The table shows more than 60,000 distinct CDR3 sequences, with about 8.5% occurring only once. Indicated time point: sample taken at primary tumor resection. Sequencing of whole RNA from tumor, nontumor lung or frozen PBMC involved no sorting. The genes are TRBV12-3 or TRBV12-4 and TRBJ2-7; the D gene is possibly TRBD1 (6 bases). Sequenced here: PBMCs, sampled at surgery. This sequence originates from a male donor with early-stage non-small cell lung cancer. CDR3 amino acids: CASSATGIEQYF. Here the CDR3 DNA reads TGTGCCAGCAGTGCGACAGGTATCGAGCAGTACTTC.